Sequencing of this TCR beta chain was carried out in a study of CD8 T cells in Susac syndrome. RNA, at about 0.5 to 1 ug, was reverse transcribed with random hexamers. Amplification of TCR beta CDR3 was carried out by immunoSEQ multiplex PCR, which covered 54 Vbeta and 13 Jbeta segments. TCRdb independently ran MiXCR on the immunoSEQ multiplex PCR reads; one entry per CDR3 protein. Of some 300,000 distinct CDR3 sequences listed, approximately 85% are singletons. The V gene lost 6 bases and the J gene lost 1 base, with 13 bases spanning the gap. The CDR3 has 14 amino acids. CD8+ and CD4+ T cells from blood underwent TCR beta sequencing, which was carried out in a high-throughput format. FACS enriched CD8+ TEMRA cells, while bulk CD8+ and CD4+ were negatively isolated.

The sequence was obtained from a human donor with multiple sclerosis. The sequencing input was CD8+ T cells from PBMCs. This chain uses TRBV12-3 or TRBV12-4 with TRBJ2-7; possible D gene TRBD2, 6 bases. This CDR3 reads CASSPGGKSYEQYF. The DNA of the CDR3 is TGTGCCAGCAGCCCGGGCGGGAAATCCTACGAGCAGTACTTC.